This T cell receptor beta chain derives from a study of cytomegalovirus exposure and HLA in healthy donors. The PCR ran on 60 Vbeta and 13 Jbeta primers. The repertoire was sequenced with immunoSEQ multiplex PCR; TCRdb's copy has only in-frame clones and lacks some. The sample lists 130,000 to 150,000 clones; around 79% were seen once. Study-wide results and limits: Clonal expansion, a later analysis showed, was greater in HLA-associated TCR beta chains than in equally common others.

V was pared by 7 bases and J by 2 bases, with 6 bases of the junction left unmatched. The CDR3 totals 14 residues. Germline V gives CDR1 LNHDA, CDR2 SQIVND (reference sequence). Comments on this clone: The antigen is unknown.

This chain links TRBV19 with TRBJ1-2, with 8 bases aligning to TRBD1. Sequencing used PBMCs. The TCR sequence derives from a woman aged 40-49 years in good health and CMV-seropositive. The CDR3 coding sequence is TGTGCCAGTATTGAAACAGGGGGGAACTATGGCTACACCTTC. This codes for CASIETGGNYGYTF.